The clone carrying this T cell receptor beta chain was observed many times. The antigen remains unidentified. TCR beta CDR3 region amplification was performed from RNA transcripts. HTBI primers were used for first-round RT-PCR of the TCR CDR3. TCRdb called the multiplex PCR reads again in MiXCR, with one record for every CDR3 protein. This table holds about 520,000 distinct CDR3 sequences, less than 25% found once. The record originates from a study of T cells in Graves' hyperthyroidism and ophthalmopathy. Across the study: Peripheral blood was collected at initial diagnosis, before any treatment. Regarding the study as a whole: Also found in blood were most expanded thyroid clonotypes above 0.001. Before onset, by a median of around six months, the model predicted ophthalmopathy.

Trimming took 1 base from V and 6 from J; bases not matched to a gene: 5. Per the germline V gene, CDR1 is MGHRA and CDR2 is YSYEKL. The CDR3 loop spans 15 amino acids. This rearrangement joins TRBV4-1 to TRBJ1-2; 10 bases align to TRBD1. Sequenced input: blood. The receptor was isolated from a man aged 18 to 30 with Graves' hyperthyroidism. The CDR3 loop is CASSQGRDRGHGYTF. The CDR3 coding sequence is TGCGCCAGCAGCCAAGGGCGCGACAGGGGGCATGGCTACACCTTC.